Detailed here is one T cell receptor (beta chain). The antigen is unknown. This record comes from a study of T cell repertoires in cytomegalovirus infection. Looking at the study overall: A matching HLA type, together with CMV infection, was signaled by public TCR beta signatures.

Trimming took 5 bases from V and 7 from J; bases not matched to a gene: 7. The CDR3 has 15 amino acids. Study findings and constraints: The study identified carriers of CMV plus the relevant HLA from cumulative public TCR beta family frequency.

From the reads, TCRdb called clonotypes with MiXCR, one entry per CDR3 protein. The table lists 700,000 to 950,000 distinct CDR3 sequences, around a third of them singletons, with 9.5% to 15% in the top ten. Sequencing was performed on cultured CD8+ T cells from PBMCs, taken from culture after CMV antigen stimulation. The chain couples TRBV12-3 or TRBV12-4 to TRBJ1-6; TRBD1 matches 8 bases. The receptor comes from a human donor in good health (CMV status not recorded). Some clones in this sample may be carry-over from other donors' samples. CDR3 sequence: CASSLLQGENSPLHF. CDR3 in DNA: TGTGCCAGCAGTCTCCTACAGGGGGAGAATTCACCCCTCCACTTT.